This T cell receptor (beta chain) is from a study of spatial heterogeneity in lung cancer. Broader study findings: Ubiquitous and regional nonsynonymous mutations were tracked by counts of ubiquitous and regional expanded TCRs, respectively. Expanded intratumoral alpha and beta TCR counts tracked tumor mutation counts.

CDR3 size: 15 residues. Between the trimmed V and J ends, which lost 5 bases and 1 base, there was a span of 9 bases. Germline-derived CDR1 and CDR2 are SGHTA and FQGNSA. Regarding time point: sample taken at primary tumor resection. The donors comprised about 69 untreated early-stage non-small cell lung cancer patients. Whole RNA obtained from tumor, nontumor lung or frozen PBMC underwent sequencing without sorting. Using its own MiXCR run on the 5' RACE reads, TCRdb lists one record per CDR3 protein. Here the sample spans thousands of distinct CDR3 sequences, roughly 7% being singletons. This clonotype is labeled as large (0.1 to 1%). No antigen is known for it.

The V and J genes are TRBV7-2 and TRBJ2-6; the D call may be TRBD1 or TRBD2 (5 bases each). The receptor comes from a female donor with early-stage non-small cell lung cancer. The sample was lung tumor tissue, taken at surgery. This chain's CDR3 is CASSRDHSGANVLTF. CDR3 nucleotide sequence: TGTGCCAGCAGCCGGGACCATTCTGGGGCCAACGTCCTGACTTTC.